What follows are 16 T cell receptor beta chains derived from one specimen sequenced in a study of T-cell memory formation after mild COVID-19. TCRdb re-called the 5' RACE reads through MiXCR, storing one row per CDR3 protein. The top ten clones hold about a fifth of a sample with around 390,000 distinct CDR3 sequences, about a sixth of them seen once. Sequencing used PBMCs or a T cell subset sorted from them (not recorded which). These receptors all stem from a man younger than 35 who had mild COVID-19 (a few samples of this study predate the infection). Cell type and time point are not known.

This clonotype appeared many times. This rearrangement joins TRBV5-1 to TRBJ2-2; D is unclear. The CDR3 extends over 11 amino acids. The germline V and J ends were trimmed by 3 bases and 7 bases, with 4 bases remaining between them. Per germline, CDR1 SGHRS and CDR2 YFSETQ. The DNA for the CDR3 is TGCGCCAGCAGCTCGGGCGGGGAGCTGTTTTTT. Residues: CASSSGGELFF. The full variable domain, in which reference TRBV5-1 and TRBJ2-2 provide the parts outside the CDR3, is KAGVTQTPRYLIKTRGQQVTLSCSPISGHRSVSWYQQTPGQGLQFLFEYFSETQRNKGNFPGRFSGRQFSNSRSEMNVSTLELGDSALYLCASSSGGELFFGEGSRLTVL.

The chain links TRBV4-1 to TRBJ2-1; TRBD2 might be the D (7 bases). CDR1 and CDR2 from the germline V gene are MGHRA and YSYEKL. V dropped 6 bases and J dropped 0 bases, with 24 bases sitting between them. The CDR3 extends over 19 amino acids. The CDR3 loop is CASSQGRLRGGSSYNEQFF. For the CDR3, the DNA is TGCGCCAGCAGTCAGGGAAGGTTGAGGGGGGGCAGCTCCTACAATGAGCAGTTCTTC.

This clonotype was seen a few times. The chain employs TRBV6-1 and TRBJ2-7; 10 nucleotides line up with TRBD2. The junction had 6 bases not matched to a gene; V was cut back by 4 bases and J by 0 bases. CDR1 is MNHNS and CDR2 is SASEGT in the germline V gene. The CDR3 has 16 amino acids. CDR3: CASSGASGGFSYEQYF. CDR3 sequence (DNA): TGTGCCAGCAGTGGAGCTAGCGGGGGTTTCTCCTACGAGCAGTACTTC.

This sequence joins TRBV10-3 and TRBJ2-3, with 9 bases fitting TRBD2. With 4 bases clipped from V and 0 bases from J, the junction kept 11 bases outside the gene matches. CDR3 length equals 18 residues. Germline assignment: CDR1 ENHRY and CDR2 SYGVKD. CDR3 in amino acids: CAISVETSGTSSTDTQYF. CDR3 nucleotide sequence: TGTGCCATCAGTGTTGAGACTAGCGGCACCTCTAGCACAGATACGCAGTATTTT.

This clonotype was found a few times. This chain joins TRBV28 and TRBJ2-2, with D possibly TRBD1 on 5 matching bases. CDR1 and CDR2 from the germline V gene are MDHEN and SYDVKM. The CDR3 spans 13 residues. With 5 bases removed from V and 6 bases from J, the gap between germline ends came to 10 bases. The CDR3 spells CASSPPGSGELFF. The CDR3 DNA reads as TGTGCCAGCAGTCCCCCAGGGTCCGGGGAGCTGTTTTTT.

This sequence joins TRBV27 and TRBJ2-4, with unresolved D. The CDR3 length is 17 residues. The germline V gene encodes CDR1 MNHEY and CDR2 SMNVEV (reference sequence). V dropped 0 bases and J dropped 1 base, with 13 bases sitting between them. The CDR3 DNA reads as TGTGCCAGCAGTTTATCGTGGGCAGTTTTTGCCAAAAACATTCAGTACTTC. It translates to CASSLSWAVFAKNIQYF.

The sample holds a few counts of this clonotype. V gene TRBV5-1 combines with J gene TRBJ2-1; weak D call: TRBD2 (7 bases). The germline V gene encodes CDR1 SGHRS and CDR2 YFSETQ. V lost 6 bases and J 9 bases, leaving 22 bases between the germline ends. The CDR3 consists of 15 residues. CDR3 sequence: CASTAGAGMEGEQFF. DNA for the CDR3: TGCGCCAGCACCGCGGGGGCAGGGATGGAGGGTGAGCAGTTCTTC.

The chain has TRBV7-2 and TRBJ2-3; D may correspond to TRBD1 or TRBD2 (6 bases each). V gave up 6 bases and J gave up 5 bases, with 15 bases separating them. CDR3 length: 14 residues. Germline-derived CDR1 and CDR2 are SGHTA and FQGNSA. CDR3 nucleotide sequence: TGTGCCAGCAGTCCCAACCGGGGGCGAGATACGCAGTATTTT. This codes for CASSPNRGRDTQYF.

This clonotype was counted only a few times. The chain has TRBV29-1 and TRBJ1-5, with D tentatively TRBD1 (6 bases). CDR3 size: 14 residues. V dropped 5 bases and J dropped 0 bases, with 11 bases sitting between them. Germline CDR1 and CDR2: SQVTM and ANQGSEA. This CDR3 reads CSVSGQYSNQPQHF. CDR3 sequence (DNA): TGCAGCGTTTCAGGACAGTATAGCAATCAGCCCCAGCATTTT.

This clonotype was observed a handful of times. J is TRBJ1-5 and V is TRBV6-2 or TRBV6-3, with D maybe TRBD1 (5 bases). This CDR3 is built from 12 residues. Germline values: CDR1 MNHEY, CDR2 SVGEGT. V lost 7 bases to trimming and J lost 6 bases, with 10 bases between them. The CDR3 here is CASKEQAQPQHF. In nucleotides, the CDR3 is TGTGCCAGCAAGGAACAGGCTCAGCCCCAGCATTTT.

The gene calls are TRBV29-1 and TRBJ2-3; D gene unclear. Germline CDR1 is SQVTM and CDR2 is ANQGSEA. V was trimmed by 5 bases and J by 0 bases, leaving 9 bases between them. This CDR3 spans 13 amino acids. In DNA, the CDR3 is TGCAGCGTTACCGGGTTTAGCACAGATACGCAGTATTTT. Its protein product is CSVTGFSTDTQYF.

V gene TRBV7-9 combines with J gene TRBJ1-5; possibly TRBD1 for D (6 bases). Looked up from germline, CDR1 is SEHNR and CDR2 is FQNEAQ (reference sequence). Trimming took off 4 bases at V and 5 bases at J, with 24 bases between the two ends. The CDR3 extends over 18 amino acids. The CDR3, as DNA: TGTGCCAGCAGCTCGGACAGTTCGGCAGCGCCCCAGCATCAGCCCCAGCATTTT. Protein sequence: CASSSDSSAAPQHQPQHF.

V usage is TRBV20-1 and J usage is TRBJ1-6; tentative D call: TRBD1 (5 bases). Trimming took 6 bases from V and 10 from J, leaving 16 bases between them. Germline CDR1 is DFQATT and CDR2 is SNEGSKA (reference sequence). The CDR3 runs to 13 residues. The CDR3 loop reads CSARDPVGSPLHF. CDR3 coding DNA: TGCAGTGCCAGGGACCCGGTGGGATCACCCCTCCACTTT.

CDR3 amino acids: CASSLRESNTGELFF. In DNA, the CDR3 is TGTGCCAGCAGCTTGAGGGAGTCGAACACCGGGGAGCTGTTTTTT. This chain uses TRBV5-6 with TRBJ2-2, with D perhaps TRBD2 (5 bases). The V and J ends lost 1 base and 0 bases respectively, with 7 bases between them. Germline V gene data show CDR1 as SGHDT and CDR2 as YYEEEE. The CDR3 extends over 15 amino acids. Drawing the rest from reference TRBV5-6 and TRBJ2-2, the complete variable domain is DAGVTQSPTHLIKTRGQQVTLRCSPKSGHDTVSWYQQALGQGPQFIFQYYEEEERQRGNFPDRFSGHQFPNYSSELNVNALLLGDSALYLCASSLRESNTGELFFGEGSRLTVL.

This clonotype was picked up a small number of times. The chain combines TRBV28 with TRBJ2-7; the match to TRBD1 covers 7 bases. Trimming at V came to 4 bases and at J to 0 bases, leaving 3 bases not matched to a gene. Germline CDR1 and CDR2: MDHEN and SYDVKM. This CDR3 has 14 amino acids. The CDR3 is CASSSWTGSYEQYV. As DNA, the CDR3 is TGTGCCAGCAGTTCGTGGACAGGCTCCTACGAGCAGTACGTC.

In its sample, this clonotype was seen a few times. The chain recombines TRBV7-9 with TRBJ1-1; D remains unclear. Germline-derived CDR1 and CDR2 are SEHNR and FQNEAQ (reference sequence). The CDR3 consists of 15 residues. Trimming removed 5 bases from V and 1 base from J, with 14 bases in between. The CDR3 is CASSAMRLPNTEAFF. CDR3 in DNA: TGTGCCAGCAGCGCGATGAGGCTACCGAACACTGAAGCTTTCTTT.